Sequencing of this TCR beta chain was carried out in a study of blood T cell repertoires in COVID-19. As originally analysed: Reference gene primer amplification gave nucleated cell count estimates. The method was immunoSEQ multiplex PCR; TCRdb's version includes in-frame clones alone and lacks a portion of them. Clone size and V and J calls were adopted from that table, with D and trimming inferred from the DNA. The sample includes 150,000 to 200,000 clones, less than 85% of them seen just once. V was pared by 4 bases and J by 2 bases, with 8 bases of the junction left unmatched. The CDR3 covers 16 residues. CDR1 and CDR2 from the germline V gene are KGHSH and LQKENI.

This receptor was obtained from a woman aged 55 to 70 with acute COVID-19. The sequencing sample was made of PBMCs or T cells enriched from blood (not recorded which). The genes are TRBV18 and TRBJ2-5; 9 nucleotides match TRBD1. The CDR3 DNA reads as TGTGCCAGCTCACGAGAAGCCGGGACAGGGCAAGAGACCCAGTACTTC. Translated: CASSREAGTGQETQYF.